These 4 T cell receptor beta chains originate from one sample sequenced in a study of T cell responses to AZD1222 COVID-19 vaccine. Assay: immunoSEQ multiplex PCR; the TCRdb copy retains only in-frame clones and omits some. The repertoire holds around 95,000 clones, approximately 87% seen once, with less than 3% in the top ten. The starting material was peripheral blood, obtained on day 0 of AZD1222 vaccination. The receptors derive from an adult in good health.

The J gene is TRBJ2-3, the V gene TRBV19; D is unclear. The germline CDR1 and CDR2 sequences are LNHDA and SQIVND (reference sequence). V gave up 6 bases and J gave up 0 bases, with 7 bases separating them. The CDR3 contains 13 residues. The CDR3: CASSVGSTDTQYF. The CDR3 DNA reads as TGTGCCAGTAGCGTCGGTAGCACAGATACGCAGTATTTT.

CDR3 protein: CASSQASEISNTGELFF. CDR3 coding DNA: TGTGCCAGCAGTCAAGCCTCGGAGATTTCGAACACCGGGGAGCTGTTTTTT. The chain joins TRBV28 to TRBJ2-2; D is unresolved. The V end lost 5 bases, the J end lost 0 bases, and 16 bases lay between the germline ends. From germline, CDR1 is MDHEN and CDR2 SYDVKM. The CDR3 totals 17 residues.

This clone ranks as medium-sized. The chain combines TRBV30 with TRBJ2-6; TRBD2 aligns across 8 bases. The CDR3 has 16 amino acids. Trimming took 4 bases from V and 0 from J; bases not matched to a gene: 5. The germline gives CDR1 GTSNPN, CDR2 SVGIG (reference sequence). Here the CDR3 reads CAWTAGGLSGANVLTF. CDR3 DNA sequence: TGTGCCTGGACGGCGGGAGGACTCTCTGGGGCCAACGTCCTGACTTTC.

The chain uses TRBV6-2 or TRBV6-3 and TRBJ2-7, with D possibly being TRBD2 (6 bases). V lost 4 bases and J lost 2, with 15 bases in between. The CDR3 runs 15 residues. Germline CDR1 MNHEY, CDR2 SVGEGT. CDR3: CASSSGGTSTYEQYF. In nucleotides, the CDR3 is TGTGCCAGCAGTTCCGGGGGAACGTCAACCTACGAGCAGTACTTC.